Listed here are 22 T cell receptor beta chains from one sample, sequenced in a study of blood T cell repertoires in COVID-19. Data came from immunoSEQ multiplex PCR; TCRdb stores just in-frame clones and leaves some out. The repertoire holds some 69,000 clones, less than 95% seen once, with 0.52% in the top ten. Material for sequencing was peripheral blood. These receptors were taken from a man aged 50 to 59 with COVID-19, enrolled during active disease.

The chain uses TRBV24-1 and TRBJ2-7; TRBD1 matches at 7 bases. Germline V gene data show CDR1 as KGHDR and CDR2 as SFDVKD. Unmatched junction bases numbered 5, after V lost 4 bases and J lost 6 bases. This CDR3 has 13 amino acids. CDR3 sequence reads: CATSETGELEQYF. CDR3 nucleotides: TGTGCCACCAGTGAAACAGGGGAGCTCGAGCAGTACTTC.

The chain links TRBV5-1 to TRBJ1-4, with D perhaps TRBD1 (5 bases). Germline CDR1 reads SGHRS; CDR2 reads YFSETQ. Trimming removed 2 bases at V and 5 bases at J, with 10 bases between. This CDR3 has 14 residues. In DNA form, the CDR3 reads TGCGCCAGCAGCTTAAACGGGGGGAATGAAAAACTGTTTTTT. Translation gives CASSLNGGNEKLFF. Complete variable domain (other parts from reference TRBV5-1 and TRBJ1-4): KAGVTQTPRYLIKTRGQQVTLSCSPISGHRSVSWYQQTPGQGLQFLFEYFSETQRNKGNFPGRFSGRQFSNSRSEMNVSTLELGDSALYLCASSLNGGNEKLFFGSGTQLSVL.

The V and J genes are TRBV4-1 and TRBJ1-6; D unresolved. Deletions cut 0 bases from V and 9 bases from J, with 12 bases between. Germline CDR1 reads MGHRA; CDR2 reads YSYEKL. The length of the CDR3 is 15 residues. The CDR3 is CASSQDPGLTSPLHF. The CDR3 DNA is TGCGCCAGCAGCCAAGATCCGGGTCTGACTTCACCCCTCCACTTT.

The chain carries TRBV4-1 and TRBJ2-7; the match to TRBD2 covers 11 bases. Trimming cost V 4 bases and J 3 bases; bases outside gene matches: 11. The V gene's germline CDR1 is MGHRA and CDR2 YSYEKL. The CDR3 consists of 17 residues. Written as DNA, the CDR3 is TGCGCCAGCAGCCCGACTATTCCGGGACTAGCGGACTACGAGCAGTACTTC. Amino acids: CASSPTIPGLADYEQYF.

V and J are TRBV10-3 and TRBJ1-4; no reliable D call. V was clipped by 5 bases and J by 2 bases, with 15 bases between them. CDR1 is ENHRY and CDR2 is SYGVKD in the germline V gene. This CDR3 is built from 16 residues. In DNA form, the CDR3 reads TGTGCCATCAGTCTACAACCGGGGTTTACTAATGAAAAACTGTTTTTT. It is translated as CAISLQPGFTNEKLFF.

This clone showed up just once. The CDR3 region has the DNA TGTGCCAGCAGCTTATACGGACAGAGCTCTGGAAACACCATATATTTT. As protein: CASSLYGQSSGNTIYF. V gene TRBV7-8 combines with J gene TRBJ1-3, with a tentative D call TRBD1 (6 bases). Looked up from germline, CDR1 is SGHVS and CDR2 is FQNEAQ. Trimming took 2 bases from V and 0 from J, leaving 11 bases between them. CDR3 length: 16 amino acids.

The CDR3 DNA follows: TGTGCCAGCAGTTACGGACAGGGGAACTACGAGCAGTACTTC. Its protein product is CASSYGQGNYEQYF. V gene TRBV6-2 or TRBV6-3 combines with J gene TRBJ2-7, with TRBD1 matching over 9 bases. Germline-derived CDR1 and CDR2 are MNHEY and SVGEGT. This CDR3 region has 14 residues. The V segment lost 2 bases and the J segment 3 bases; nucleotides outside the gene matches: 2.

This chain connects TRBV6-5 to TRBJ1-2; D is uncertain. In germline, CDR1 is MNHEY, CDR2 SVGAGI. With 6 bases removed from V and 0 bases from J, the gap between germline ends came to 11 bases. The CDR3 extends over 14 amino acids. The CDR3 nucleotides read TGTGCCAGCAGGCGGGCCGGGTCTAACTATGGCTACACCTTC. Amino acids: CASRRAGSNYGYTF.

This sequence joins TRBV5-4 and TRBJ2-2; 15 bases are shared with TRBD2. Germline V gene lookup returns CDR1 SGHNT and CDR2 YYREEE (reference sequence). The junction had 3 bases not matched to a gene; V was cut back by 3 bases and J by 3 bases. The CDR3 consists of 17 residues. The chain's CDR3 is CASSWTSGRAYTGELFF. The CDR3 nucleotides are TGTGCCAGCAGCTGGACTAGCGGGAGGGCTTACACCGGGGAGCTGTTTTTT.

This chain connects TRBV2 to TRBJ1-1, with TRBD1 matching over 7 bases. The ends lost 7 bases at V and 1 base at J; junction bases unmatched: 6. CDR3 size: 14 residues. Germline lookup yields CDR1 SNHLY and CDR2 FYNNEI. This chain's CDR3 is CASTPGTANTEAFF. The DNA of the CDR3 is TGTGCCAGCACTCCGGGGACAGCGAACACTGAAGCTTTCTTT.

The V gene is TRBV11-3, the J gene TRBJ2-5; a weak D match, TRBD1 (6 bases). Trimming removed 1 base at V and 1 base at J, with 7 bases between. The CDR3 has 14 amino acids. Germline V gives CDR1 SGHNT, CDR2 YENEEA. CDR3 residues: CASSLGTAQETQYF. The CDR3 nucleotides are TGTGCCAGCAGCTTAGGGACAGCCCAAGAGACCCAGTACTTC.

J is TRBJ1-5 and V is TRBV6-6, with a weak D call TRBD1 (6 bases). The CDR3 is 16 amino acids. Germline-derived CDR1 and CDR2 are MNHNY and SVGAGI (reference sequence). Trimming left V 5 bases short and J 0 bases short, with 14 bases between. Here the CDR3 DNA reads TGTGCCAGCAGTCCGAACAGGGAGTATAGCAATCAGCCCCAGCATTTT. Translated: CASSPNREYSNQPQHF.

V usage is TRBV11-3 and J usage is TRBJ2-1, with 14 bases that match TRBD2. With V trimmed by 1 base and J by 7 bases, 6 bases remained unmatched. The CDR3 covers 17 residues. Germline values: CDR1 SGHNT, CDR2 YENEEA. The CDR3, as DNA: TGTGCCAGCAGCTTAGGGGCTGGGACTAGCGGGAGTAATGAGCAGTTCTTC. Protein: CASSLGAGTSGSNEQFF.

In this sample, this clone turned up once. The rearrangement joins TRBV19 to TRBJ1-5; TRBD1 agrees at 7 bases. Trimming at V came to 1 base and at J to 7 bases, leaving 7 bases not matched to a gene. CDR3 length: 15 residues. Germline V CDR1 and CDR2: LNHDA, SQIVND (reference sequence). The CDR3 region is CASSIGQGGYQPQHF. The DNA for the CDR3 is TGTGCCAGTAGTATAGGACAGGGAGGTTACCAGCCCCAGCATTTT.

This clone was detected a few times. V and J are TRBV5-4 and TRBJ2-7; tentatively, D is TRBD1 (6 bases). The CDR3 has 13 amino acids. Trimming stripped 4 bases from V and 5 bases from J, with 13 bases between. Germline V gene data show CDR1 as SGHNT and CDR2 as YYREEE (reference sequence). CDR3 sequence reads: CASSPQGRDEQYF. The CDR3, as DNA: TGTGCCAGCAGCCCGCAGGGGCGAGACGAGCAGTACTTC.

The chain carries TRBV19 and TRBJ1-3; no reliable D call. The V end lost 3 bases, the J end lost 0 bases, and 6 bases lay between the germline ends. Germline-derived CDR1 and CDR2 are LNHDA and SQIVND (reference sequence). This CDR3 region has 14 residues. DNA for the CDR3: TGTGCCAGTAGTATTACAGTCTCTGGAAACACCATATATTTT. Translated: CASSITVSGNTIYF.

The chain is built from TRBV4-1 and TRBJ2-6; 9 positions match TRBD1. The V gene's germline CDR1 is MGHRA and CDR2 YSYEKL. V lost 0 bases and J lost 2; bases outside the gene matches: 8. This CDR3 has 19 amino acids. The CDR3 sequence is CASSQDPGQGSTGANVLTF. In nucleotides, the CDR3 is TGCGCCAGCAGCCAAGACCCGGGACAGGGTTCTACTGGGGCCAACGTCCTGACTTTC.

The chain is built from TRBV9 and TRBJ1-2; tentatively, D is TRBD1 (6 bases). Trimming removed 6 bases at V and 7 bases at J, with 13 bases between. This CDR3 region has 12 residues. Per the germline V gene, CDR1 is SGDLS and CDR2 is YYNGEE. For the CDR3, the DNA is TGTGCCAGCATGGGGGCAGGGTTTGGCTACACCTTC. Its translation is CASMGAGFGYTF.

This clone has just one count. J is TRBJ1-5 and V is TRBV18; a possible D gene is TRBD1 (5 bases). The germline V gene encodes CDR1 KGHSH and CDR2 LQKENI. The V end was cut by 1 base, the J end by 7 bases, with 8 bases between. This CDR3 contains 13 residues. Here the CDR3 DNA reads TGTGCCAGCTCACCACGGGGGGAACAGCCCCAGCATTTT. It encodes CASSPRGEQPQHF.

This chain connects TRBV6-2 or TRBV6-3 to TRBJ2-1, with D tentatively TRBD2 (6 bases). Per the germline V gene, CDR1 is MNHEY and CDR2 is SVGEGT. There are 19 residues in the CDR3. Trimming took 6 bases from V and 8 from J, leaving 32 bases between them. CDR3 sequence: CASSRYVVAGPDYTDEQFF. The DNA for the CDR3 is TGTGCCAGCAGCCGTTACGTAGTTGCGGGACCAGACTACACGGATGAGCAGTTCTTC.

The rearrangement joins TRBV7-8 to TRBJ2-5; 13 bases match TRBD2. The CDR3 has 14 amino acids. CDR1 SGHVS and CDR2 FQNEAQ come from the germline V gene. The ends lost 3 bases at V and 13 bases at J; junction bases unmatched: 8. The DNA for the CDR3 is TGTGCCAGCAGCTTCGGGACTAGCGGGACCCAATGGTACTTC. Protein: CASSFGTSGTQWYF.

The chain is built from TRBV19 and TRBJ2-7; D is possibly TRBD2 (6 bases). V was shortened by 3 bases and J by 6 bases, with 15 bases between the two germline ends. This CDR3 contains 14 residues. CDR1 is LNHDA and CDR2 is SQIVND in the germline V gene (reference sequence). CDR3 DNA sequence: TGTGCCAGTAGTATCCAGGGTGGAGGGAGCGAGCAGTACTTC. As protein: CASSIQGGGSEQYF.